One sample yielded the 27 T cell receptor beta chains listed below, sequenced in a study of blood T cell repertoires in COVID-19. Here immunoSEQ multiplex PCR was the method, and the copy in TCRdb shows in-frame clones only, minus some. The sample holds some 120,000 clones; more than 75% are singletons and the top ten take roughly 1.4%. What was sequenced was peripheral blood. The receptors here all came from a human donor in a cohort sampled during active COVID-19.

J is TRBJ2-7 and V is TRBV2, with a weak D call TRBD1 (7 bases). Germline CDR1 reads SNHLY; CDR2 reads FYNNEI. The V end lost 5 bases, the J end lost 6 bases, and 11 bases lay between the germline ends. This CDR3 is 12 amino acids long. The CDR3 is CASSSQGGEQYF. The CDR3 region has the DNA TGTGCCAGCAGTTCCCAGGGGGGCGAGCAGTACTTC.

The rearrangement joins TRBV3-1 (or the pseudogene TRBV3-2) to TRBJ2-7; no clear D. The CDR3 is 17 amino acids. V was shortened by 1 base and J by 0 bases, with 16 bases between the two germline ends. Germline CDR1 and CDR2: LGHDT and YNNKEL (reference sequence). CDR3 loop: CASSQVVAGPSSYEQYF. The CDR3 DNA reads TGTGCCAGCAGCCAAGTGGTGGCAGGCCCGAGCTCCTACGAGCAGTACTTC.

This rearrangement joins TRBV4-1 to TRBJ1-2, with D uncertain. Germline assignment: CDR1 MGHRA and CDR2 YSYEKL. This CDR3 is 14 amino acids long. Trimming shortened V by 3 bases and J by 0 bases, and 8 bases separated the two germline ends. DNA for the CDR3: TGCGCCAGCAGCCACCGATTAGCTAACTATGGCTACACCTTC. Encoded protein: CASSHRLANYGYTF.

The rearrangement links TRBV5-1 to TRBJ2-5; 8 bases map to TRBD1. The length of the CDR3 is 14 residues. Trimming took 3 bases from V and 1 from J; bases not matched to a gene: 2. CDR1 is SGHRS, CDR2 YFSETQ, per germline. CDR3: CASSSGTGQETQYF. DNA for the CDR3: TGCGCCAGCAGCTCCGGGACAGGCCAAGAGACCCAGTACTTC.

V usage is TRBV10-3 and J usage is TRBJ1-6; 8 bases are shared with TRBD1. The CDR3 is 16 amino acids. Trimming cost V 3 bases and J 7 bases; bases outside gene matches: 8. Germline V gene data show CDR1 as ENHRY and CDR2 as SYGVKD. CDR3 nucleotides: TGTGCCATCAGTGACCTCTTGCGGGACAGGAATTCACCCCTCCACTTT. Its protein is CAISDLLRDRNSPLHF.

A few counts support this clone. The chain is built from TRBV6-6 and TRBJ1-1, with a weak D call TRBD1 (5 bases). This CDR3 has 16 residues. Germline V gene lookup returns CDR1 MNHNY and CDR2 SVGAGI (reference sequence). The V end lost 2 bases, the J end lost 5 bases, and 18 bases lay between the germline ends. CDR3 in DNA: TGTGCCAGCAGTTACGTAGTAACAGGACCACTTACTGAAGCTTTCTTT. It translates to CASSYVVTGPLTEAFF.

The chain combines TRBV2 with TRBJ2-7; TRBD1 matches at 8 bases. From germline, CDR1 is SNHLY and CDR2 FYNNEI. The CDR3 sequence is 14 residues long. Trimming took 7 bases from V and 3 from J; bases not matched to a gene: 8. CDR3 amino acids: CASTPPGGLYEQYF. In nucleotides, the CDR3 is TGTGCCAGCACCCCCCCAGGGGGCCTCTACGAGCAGTACTTC. Full variable domain (rest looked up from reference TRBV2 and TRBJ2-7): EPEVTQTPSHQVTQMGQEVILRCVPISNHLYFYWYRQILGQKVEFLVSFYNNEISEKSEIFDDQFSVERPDGSNFTLKIRSTKLEDSAMYFCASTPPGGLYEQYFGPGTRLTVT.

The J gene is TRBJ2-7, the V gene TRBV6-6, with 7 nucleotides matching TRBD1. This CDR3 has 14 amino acids. Germline CDR1 MNHNY, CDR2 SVGAGI (reference sequence). The J segment lost 2 bases and the V segment lost 8 bases, leaving 9 bases of the junction unmatched. The CDR3 coding sequence is TGTGCCAGCGGGTGGCCCGACAGGGCCTACGAGCAGTACTTC. Translated, it gives CASGWPDRAYEQYF.

V usage is TRBV3-1 (or the pseudogene TRBV3-2) and J usage is TRBJ2-5; TRBD1 matches at 7 bases. Germline values: CDR1 LGHDT, CDR2 YNNKEL (reference sequence). V lost 4 bases to trimming and J lost 5 bases; unmatched junction nucleotides: 4. CDR3 length equals 13 residues. The CDR3 DNA follows: TGTGCCAGCAGCCCGGGACAGCAGGAGACCCAGTACTTC. This sequence encodes CASSPGQQETQYF.

The V and J genes are TRBV2 and TRBJ1-5; D is undetermined. Trimming removed 7 bases from V and 0 bases from J, with 7 bases in between. The CDR3 is 13 amino acids. From germline, CDR1 is SNHLY and CDR2 FYNNEI. The CDR3, as DNA: TGTGCCAGCACGTCGGGTAGCAATCAGCCCCAGCATTTT. Translating gives CASTSGSNQPQHF.

The rearrangement uses TRBV18 and TRBJ2-7, with 7 bases matching TRBD1. The ends lost 3 bases at V and 0 bases at J; junction bases unmatched: 2. There are 14 residues in the CDR3. Germline V gene data show CDR1 as KGHSH and CDR2 as LQKENI. CDR3 nucleotide sequence: TGTGCCAGCTCACCTAGGGACAGCTCCTACGAGCAGTACTTC. Translation: CASSPRDSSYEQYF. Drawing the rest from reference TRBV18 and TRBJ2-7, the complete variable domain is NAGVMQNPRHLVRRRGQEARLRCSPMKGHSHVYWYRQLPEEGLKFMVYLQKENIIDESGMPKERFSAEFPKEGPSILRIQQVVRGDSAAYFCASSPRDSSYEQYFGPGTRLTVT.

V is TRBV19 and J is TRBJ1-2, with 7 positions matching TRBD1. The CDR3 covers 15 residues. Germline CDR1 reads LNHDA; CDR2 reads SQIVND (reference sequence). The V segment lost 5 bases and the J segment 7 bases; nucleotides outside the gene matches: 13. The CDR3 sequence: CASSSWDSDTSGYTF. The CDR3 region has the DNA TGTGCCAGTAGTTCCTGGGACAGCGATACAAGTGGCTACACCTTC.

The chain joins TRBV6-5 to TRBJ1-1, with D possibly being TRBD1 (6 bases). The CDR3 runs to 14 residues. V lost 6 bases and J 7 bases, leaving 18 bases between the germline ends. The germline V gene encodes CDR1 MNHEY and CDR2 SVGAGI. CDR3 nucleotide sequence: TGTGCCAGCAGCCCCCAAGGAGGGGGGGGTGAAGCTTTCTTT. This sequence encodes CASSPQGGGGEAFF.

This clone was recorded a few times. This chain uses TRBV4-2 with TRBJ1-2; 7 bases line up with TRBD1. Germline lookup yields CDR1 LGHNA and CDR2 YNFKEQ. The CDR3 loop spans 13 amino acids. V was pared by 2 bases and J by 6 bases, with 3 bases of the junction left unmatched. CDR3 coding DNA: TGTGCCAGCAGCCAAAACACAGGGGATGGCTACACCTTC. It yields the protein CASSQNTGDGYTF.

The rearrangement joins TRBV7-9 to TRBJ1-2; D ambiguous. Germline V CDR1 and CDR2: SEHNR, FQNEAQ (reference sequence). The CDR3 has 13 amino acids. V was shortened by 5 bases and J by 4 bases, with 11 bases between the two germline ends. The CDR3 reads CASSPLEAYGYTF. CDR3 in DNA: TGTGCCAGCAGCCCGTTGGAGGCCTATGGCTACACCTTC.

V is TRBV6-5 and J is TRBJ1-5; 9 bases fit TRBD1. Germline CDR1 reads MNHEY; CDR2 reads SVGAGI. V shed 6 bases and J 5 bases; nucleotides not matched to a gene: 5. This CDR3 has 14 residues. CDR3 nucleotide sequence: TGTGCCAGCAGCGTAGACAGGGGGGATCAGCCCCAGCATTTT. It translates to CASSVDRGDQPQHF.

The chain uses TRBV5-4 and TRBJ1-1; D unresolved. Germline CDR1 SGHNT, CDR2 YYREEE (reference sequence). This CDR3 contains 13 residues. V lost 2 bases and J lost 1, with 6 bases in between. The CDR3 sequence: CASSFYRNTEAFF. In DNA, the CDR3 is TGTGCCAGCAGCTTTTATAGGAACACTGAAGCTTTCTTT. The full variable domain, rest sourced from reference TRBV5-4 and TRBJ1-1, is ETGVTQSPTHLIKTRGQQVTLRCSSQSGHNTVSWYQQALGQGPQFIFQYYREEENGRGNFPPRFSGLQFPNYSSELNVNALELDDSALYLCASSFYRNTEAFFGQGTRLTVV.

The rearrangement links TRBV25-1 to TRBJ2-1; D gene unclear. From germline, CDR1 is MGHDK and CDR2 SYGVNS. This CDR3 spans 13 amino acids. V dropped 1 base and J dropped 4 bases, with 5 bases sitting between them. In DNA form, the CDR3 reads TGTGCCAGCAGTGAATCGTTTTACAATGAGCAGTTCTTC. Protein sequence: CASSESFYNEQFF.

The chain joins TRBV6-5 to TRBJ2-3; TRBD1 matches 8 bases. Losses at the gene ends were 6 bases for V and 0 bases for J; bases not matched to a gene: 5. CDR1 and CDR2 (germline): MNHEY, SVGAGI. The CDR3 is 15 amino acids. The CDR3 is CASRDRGQSTDTQYF. The CDR3 nucleotides are TGTGCCAGCAGAGACAGGGGACAAAGCACAGATACGCAGTATTTT.

V is TRBV7-9 and J is TRBJ2-3; D gene unclear. This CDR3 is built from 11 residues. CDR1 is SEHNR, CDR2 FQNEAQ, per germline (reference sequence). V was cut by 5 bases and J by 6 bases, with 6 bases left in between. The CDR3 spells CASSNGDTQYF. DNA for the CDR3: TGTGCCAGCAGCAACGGGGATACGCAGTATTTT.

The chain carries TRBV6-1 and TRBJ1-1; D remains unclear. The CDR3 consists of 11 residues. Trimming shortened V by 2 bases and J by 11 bases, and 9 bases separated the two germline ends. The germline V gene has CDR1 MNHNS and CDR2 SASEGT. CDR3 sequence reads: CASSEISLAFF. CDR3 bases: TGTGCCAGCAGTGAAATATCTTTGGCTTTCTTT.

This clone was seen only once. This rearrangement joins TRBV12-3 or TRBV12-4 to TRBJ1-5; D remains ambiguous. The CDR3 runs 13 residues. V was trimmed by 4 bases and J by 3 bases, leaving 7 bases between them. The CDR3 DNA reads TGTGCCAGCAGTTGGGCAGTCAATCAGCCCCAGCATTTT. It encodes CASSWAVNQPQHF.

The chain uses TRBV5-6 and TRBJ1-2; 8 bases match TRBD1. Germline loops: CDR1 SGHDT, CDR2 YYEEEE. CDR3 length: 15 amino acids. Unmatched junction bases numbered 8, after V lost 3 bases and J lost 4 bases. CDR3 region: CASSSTGQGGYGYTF. The CDR3 DNA is TGTGCCAGCAGCTCCACAGGACAGGGTGGCTATGGCTACACCTTC.

The V call is TRBV5-1, the J call TRBJ1-1; possible D gene TRBD1, 5 bases. This CDR3 has 14 amino acids. V lost 0 bases, J lost 5 bases, and 11 bases lay in between. Germline-derived CDR1 and CDR2 are SGHRS and YFSETQ. CDR3 sequence reads: CASSLELRGTEAFF. CDR3 in DNA: TGCGCCAGCAGCTTGGAACTCCGGGGGACTGAAGCTTTCTTT.

The chain employs TRBV18 and TRBJ1-2; 11 nucleotides match TRBD1. The germline gives CDR1 KGHSH, CDR2 LQKENI. There are 16 residues in the CDR3. V lost 6 bases, J lost 6 bases, and 12 bases stayed unmatched. The CDR3 bases are TGTGCCAGCTCGCAGTCCGCGGGACAGGGGGATAATGGCTACACCTTC. This gives the protein CASSQSAGQGDNGYTF.

The chain carries TRBV10-2 and TRBJ2-5; TRBD2 matches at 9 bases. The ends lost 6 bases at V and 5 bases at J; junction bases unmatched: 28. Germline V gene sequence: CDR1 WSHSY, CDR2 SAAADI. This CDR3 has 21 residues. The CDR3 region has the DNA TGCGCCAGCAGGCGGAATCCCTTAGAAGTGACGGCGGGGGGGCGACAGGAGACCCAGTACTTC. This codes for CASRRNPLEVTAGGRQETQYF.

V and J are TRBV28 and TRBJ1-1; D remains unclear. With 4 bases removed from V and 0 bases from J, the gap between germline ends came to 6 bases. Germline V CDR1 and CDR2: MDHEN, SYDVKM. The CDR3 contains 13 residues. The CDR3 nucleotides are TGTGCCAGCAGTTGGCCTTTGAACACTGAAGCTTTCTTT. This gives the protein CASSWPLNTEAFF.